This is a list of T cell receptor beta chains from one sample in a study of blood T cells in healthy people across ages. TCRdb called the 5' RACE reads again in MiXCR, with one record for every CDR3 protein. Of about 940,000 distinct CDR3 sequences listed, roughly 43% are singletons. The specimen was blood. These receptors came from a man in his thirties or forties in good health. Each CDR3 is given with its conserved first and last residue. A D gene is named only where the DNA matches it firmly. Size values are once, few and many counts, or a class for expanded clones, and some rows have none.

clone size: few; D gene: TRBD1; J gene: TRBJ2-7; V gene: TRBV29-1; CDR3 DNA: TGCAGCGTGGTCCCGACAGGGTCCTACGAGCAGTACTTC; CDR3 protein: CSVVPTGSYEQYF
clone size: .; D gene: TRBD2; J gene: TRBJ2-6; V gene: TRBV6-6; CDR3 DNA: TGTGCCAGCAGCTCCAGGCGGGGGGGCTTTGGGGCCAACGTCCTGACTTTC; CDR3 protein: CASSSRRGGFGANVLTF
clone size: few; D gene: .; J gene: TRBJ2-2; V gene: TRBV7-2; CDR3 DNA: TGTGCCAGCAGCTTAGGGGGTTGGAGCACCGGGGAGCTGTTTTTT; CDR3 protein: CASSLGGWSTGELFF
clone size: few; D gene: TRBD2; J gene: TRBJ2-1; V gene: TRBV4-1; CDR3 DNA: TGCGCCAGCAGCCAAGAACCGGGACTAGCGGGGACTGAGCAGTTCTTC; CDR3 protein: CASSQEPGLAGTEQFF
clone size: .; D gene: TRBD1; J gene: TRBJ1-2; V gene: TRBV12-3/TRBV12-4; CDR3 DNA: TGTGCCAGCAGTCCGCATTGGGACAGGGGGGCTAACTATGGCTACACCTTC; CDR3 protein: CASSPHWDRGANYGYTF
clone size: .; D gene: .; J gene: TRBJ2-1; V gene: TRBV7-3; CDR3 DNA: TGTGCCAGCAGCTCCGCTACTCTTTTAGGGGACCGAGTTAATGAGCAGTTCTTC; CDR3 protein: CASSSATLLGDRVNEQFF
clone size: few; D gene: .; J gene: TRBJ2-7; V gene: TRBV28; CDR3 DNA: TGTGCCAGTTCCACGGCCCGGACCGCGACCTACGAGCAGTACTTC; CDR3 protein: CASSTARTATYEQYF
clone size: few; D gene: TRBD1; J gene: TRBJ2-5; V gene: TRBV28; CDR3 DNA: TGTGCCAGCAGTTTTTTTACTGGACAGGGGGCTCCGACCCAGTACTTC; CDR3 protein: CASSFFTGQGAPTQYF
clone size: .; D gene: .; J gene: TRBJ1-4; V gene: TRBV20-1; CDR3 DNA: TGCAGTGCTAGAGAAGGGGCGGCTAATGAAAAACTGTTTTTT; CDR3 protein: CSAREGAANEKLFF
clone size: many; D gene: .; J gene: TRBJ2-5; V gene: TRBV4-2; CDR3 DNA: TGTGCCAGCAGCCAAGTAGATCGGACCGCGGGGCAAGAGACCCAGTACTTC; CDR3 protein: CASSQVDRTAGQETQYF